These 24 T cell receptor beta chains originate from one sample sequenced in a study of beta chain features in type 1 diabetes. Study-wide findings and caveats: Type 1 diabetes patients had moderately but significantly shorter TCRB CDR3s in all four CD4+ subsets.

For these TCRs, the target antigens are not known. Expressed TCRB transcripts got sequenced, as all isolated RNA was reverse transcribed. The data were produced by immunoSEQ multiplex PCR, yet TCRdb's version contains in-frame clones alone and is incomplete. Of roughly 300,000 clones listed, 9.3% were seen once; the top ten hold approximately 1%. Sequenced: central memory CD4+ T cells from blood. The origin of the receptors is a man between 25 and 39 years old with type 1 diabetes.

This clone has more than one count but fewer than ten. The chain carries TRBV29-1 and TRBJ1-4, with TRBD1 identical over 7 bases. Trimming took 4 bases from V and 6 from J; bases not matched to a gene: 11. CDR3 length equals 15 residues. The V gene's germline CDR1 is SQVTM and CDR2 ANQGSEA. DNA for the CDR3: TGCAGCGTTGCGGAGAGACAGGGCATGGATGAAAAACTGTTTTTT. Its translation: CSVAERQGMDEKLFF.

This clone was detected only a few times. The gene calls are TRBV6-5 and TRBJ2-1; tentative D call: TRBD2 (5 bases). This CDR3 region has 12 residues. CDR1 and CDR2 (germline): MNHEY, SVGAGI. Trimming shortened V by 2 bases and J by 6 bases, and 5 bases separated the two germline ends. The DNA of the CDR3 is TGTGCCAGCAGTTACGCGGGCAATGAGCAGTTCTTC. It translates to CASSYAGNEQFF.

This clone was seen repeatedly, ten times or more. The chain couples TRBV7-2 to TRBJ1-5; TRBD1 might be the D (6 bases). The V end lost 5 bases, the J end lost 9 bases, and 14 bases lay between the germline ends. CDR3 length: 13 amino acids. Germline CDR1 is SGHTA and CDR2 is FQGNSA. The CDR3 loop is CASSRQERGPQHF. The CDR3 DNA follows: TGTGCCAGCAGCCGACAGGAGAGGGGGCCCCAGCATTTT.

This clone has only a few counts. CDR3 sequence: CASSIFAGGLHNEQFF. The CDR3 region has the DNA TGTGCCAGTAGTATATTTGCGGGGGGACTCCACAATGAGCAGTTCTTC. J is TRBJ2-1 and V is TRBV19; 8 bases map to TRBD2. This CDR3 is 16 amino acids long. Per germline, CDR1 LNHDA and CDR2 SQIVND (reference sequence). V shed 2 bases, J shed 5 bases, and the junction held 8 bases outside the gene matches.

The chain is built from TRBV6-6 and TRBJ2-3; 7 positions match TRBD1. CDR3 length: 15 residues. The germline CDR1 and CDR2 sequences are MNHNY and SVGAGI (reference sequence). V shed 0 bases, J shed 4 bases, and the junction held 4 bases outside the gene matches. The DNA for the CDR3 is TGTGCCAGCAGTTACTCAAGAGGGGGCGCAGATACGCAGTATTTT. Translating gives CASSYSRGGADTQYF.

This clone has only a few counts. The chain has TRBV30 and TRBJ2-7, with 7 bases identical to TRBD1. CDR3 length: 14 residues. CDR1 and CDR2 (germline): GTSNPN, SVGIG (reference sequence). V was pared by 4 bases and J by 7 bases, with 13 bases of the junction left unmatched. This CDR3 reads CAWTFETGSFEQYF. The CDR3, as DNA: TGTGCCTGGACCTTTGAGACAGGGTCATTTGAGCAGTACTTC.

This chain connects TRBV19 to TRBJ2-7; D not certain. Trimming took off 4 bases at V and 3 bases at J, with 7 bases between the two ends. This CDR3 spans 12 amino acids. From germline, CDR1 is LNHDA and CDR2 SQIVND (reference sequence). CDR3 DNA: TGTGCCAGTAGTACGGGCGACTACGAGCAGTACTTC. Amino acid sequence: CASSTGDYEQYF.

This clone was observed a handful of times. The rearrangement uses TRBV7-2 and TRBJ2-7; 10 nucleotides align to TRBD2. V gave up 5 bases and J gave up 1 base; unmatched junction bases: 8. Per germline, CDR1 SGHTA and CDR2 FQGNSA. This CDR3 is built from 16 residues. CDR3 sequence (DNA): TGTGCCAGCAGCATAGTCCTTAGCGGGGGGTCCTACGAGCAGTACTTC. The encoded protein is CASSIVLSGGSYEQYF.

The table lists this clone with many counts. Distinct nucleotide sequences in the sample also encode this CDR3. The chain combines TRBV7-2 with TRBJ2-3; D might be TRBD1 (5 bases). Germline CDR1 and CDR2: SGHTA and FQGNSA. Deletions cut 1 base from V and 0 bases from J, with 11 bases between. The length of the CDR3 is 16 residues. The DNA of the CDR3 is TGTGCCAGCAGCTTAGTTGGACAATCTAGCACAGATACGCAGTATTTT. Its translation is CASSLVGQSSTDTQYF.

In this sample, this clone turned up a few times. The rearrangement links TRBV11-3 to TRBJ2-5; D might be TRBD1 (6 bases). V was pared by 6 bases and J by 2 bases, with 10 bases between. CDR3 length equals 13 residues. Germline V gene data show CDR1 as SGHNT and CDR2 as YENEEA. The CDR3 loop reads CASSRDTQETQYF. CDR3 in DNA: TGTGCCAGCAGTCGGGACACACAAGAGACCCAGTACTTC.

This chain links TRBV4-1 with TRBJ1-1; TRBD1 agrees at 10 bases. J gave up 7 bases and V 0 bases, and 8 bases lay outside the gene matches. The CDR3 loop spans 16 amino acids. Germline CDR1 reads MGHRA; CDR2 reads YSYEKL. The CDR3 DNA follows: TGCGCCAGCAGCCAAGACCCTGGACAGGGGGGATATGAAGCTTTCTTT. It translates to CASSQDPGQGGYEAFF.

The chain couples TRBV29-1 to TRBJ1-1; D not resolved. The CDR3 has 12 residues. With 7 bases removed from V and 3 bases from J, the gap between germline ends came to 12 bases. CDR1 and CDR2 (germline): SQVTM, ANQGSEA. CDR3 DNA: TGCAGCGCCCGGACGGGCTACACTGAAGCTTTCTTT. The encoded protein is CSARTGYTEAFF. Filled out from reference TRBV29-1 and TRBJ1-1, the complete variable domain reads SAVISQKPSRDICQRGTSLTIQCQVDSQVTMMFWYRQQPGQSLTLIATANQGSEATYESGFVIDKFPISRPNLTFSTLTVSNMSPEDSSIYLCSARTGYTEAFFGQGTRLTVV.

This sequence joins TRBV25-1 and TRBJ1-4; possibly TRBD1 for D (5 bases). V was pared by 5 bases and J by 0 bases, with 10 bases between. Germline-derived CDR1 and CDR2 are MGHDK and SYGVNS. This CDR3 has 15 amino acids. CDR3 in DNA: TGTGCCAGCAGTTCGGCAGGGCCAACTAATGAAAAACTGTTTTTT. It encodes CASSSAGPTNEKLFF.

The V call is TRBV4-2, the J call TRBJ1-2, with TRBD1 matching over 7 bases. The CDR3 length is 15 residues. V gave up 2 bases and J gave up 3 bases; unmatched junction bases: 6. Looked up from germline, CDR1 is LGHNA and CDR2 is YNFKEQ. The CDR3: CASSQKEGTDYGYTF. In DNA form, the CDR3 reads TGTGCCAGCAGCCAAAAGGAGGGGACAGACTATGGCTACACCTTC.

The CDR3 is CSGRQGKGEKLFF. In nucleotides, the CDR3 is TGCAGCGGTAGACAGGGGAAGGGAGAAAAACTGTTTTTT. V usage is TRBV29-1 and J usage is TRBJ1-4; 8 bases are shared with TRBD1. The CDR3 spans 13 residues. After removal of 7 bases from V and 8 bases from J, the junction contained 9 bases not matched to a gene. In germline, CDR1 is SQVTM, CDR2 ANQGSEA.

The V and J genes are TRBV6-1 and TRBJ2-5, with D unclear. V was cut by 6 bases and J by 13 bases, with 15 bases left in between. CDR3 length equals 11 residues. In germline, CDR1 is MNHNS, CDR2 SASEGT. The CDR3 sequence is CASSQDGVGYF. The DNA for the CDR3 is TGTGCCAGCAGCCAGGACGGTGTGGGGTACTTC.

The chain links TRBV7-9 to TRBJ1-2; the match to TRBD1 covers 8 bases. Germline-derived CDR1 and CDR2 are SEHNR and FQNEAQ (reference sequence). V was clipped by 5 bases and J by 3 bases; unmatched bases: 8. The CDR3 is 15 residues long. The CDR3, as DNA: TGTGCCAGCAGCGAAGGACAGGGTACCTACTATGGCTACACCTTC. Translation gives CASSEGQGTYYGYTF.

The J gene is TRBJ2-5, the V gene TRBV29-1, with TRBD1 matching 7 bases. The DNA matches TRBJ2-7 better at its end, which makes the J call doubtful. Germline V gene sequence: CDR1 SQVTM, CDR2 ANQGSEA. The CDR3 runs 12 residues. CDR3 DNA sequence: TGCAGCGCTTCGACAGGGCCCTACGAGCAGTACTTC. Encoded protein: CSASTGPYEQYF.

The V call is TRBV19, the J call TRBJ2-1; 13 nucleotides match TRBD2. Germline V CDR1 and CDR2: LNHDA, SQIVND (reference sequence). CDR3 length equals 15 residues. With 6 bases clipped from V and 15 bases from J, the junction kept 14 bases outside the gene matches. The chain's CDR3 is CASSHPRLAGGRGFF. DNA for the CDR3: TGTGCCAGTAGCCACCCTCGACTAGCGGGGGGCCGAGGGTTCTTC. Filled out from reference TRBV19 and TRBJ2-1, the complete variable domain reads DGGITQSPKYLFRKEGQNVTLSCEQNLNHDAMYWYRQDPGQGLRLIYYSQIVNDFQKGDIAEGYSVSREKKESFPLTVTSAQKNPTAFYLCASSHPRLAGGRGFFGPGTRLTVL.

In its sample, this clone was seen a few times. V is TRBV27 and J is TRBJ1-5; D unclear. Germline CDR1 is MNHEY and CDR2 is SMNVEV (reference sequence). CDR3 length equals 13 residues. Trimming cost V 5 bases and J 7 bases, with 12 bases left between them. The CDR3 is CASSQEGGQPQHF. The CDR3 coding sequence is TGTGCCAGCAGTCAGGAGGGTGGACAGCCCCAGCATTTT.

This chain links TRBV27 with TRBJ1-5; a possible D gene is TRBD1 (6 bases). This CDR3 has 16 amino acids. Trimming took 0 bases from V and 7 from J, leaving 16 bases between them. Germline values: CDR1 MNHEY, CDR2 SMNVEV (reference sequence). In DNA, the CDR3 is TGTGCCAGCAGTTTATCCGGGACAACAGGGAGGCAGCCCCAGCATTTT. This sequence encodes CASSLSGTTGRQPQHF.

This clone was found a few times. The CDR3 region is CASRRGRDYEQYF. As DNA, the CDR3 is TGTGCCAGCAGGCGGGGCAGGGACTACGAGCAGTACTTC. The V call is TRBV25-1, the J call TRBJ2-7; tentative D call: TRBD2 (6 bases). Germline loops: CDR1 MGHDK, CDR2 SYGVNS. CDR3 length: 13 residues. The V end lost 6 bases, the J end lost 3 bases, and 12 bases lay between the germline ends.

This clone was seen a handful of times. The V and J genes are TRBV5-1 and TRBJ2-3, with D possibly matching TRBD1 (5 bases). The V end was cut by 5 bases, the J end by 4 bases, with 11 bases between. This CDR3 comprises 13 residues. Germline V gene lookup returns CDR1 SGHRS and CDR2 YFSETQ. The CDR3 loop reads CASSGAKADTQYF. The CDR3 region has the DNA TGCGCCAGCAGTGGGGCGAAAGCAGATACGCAGTATTTT.

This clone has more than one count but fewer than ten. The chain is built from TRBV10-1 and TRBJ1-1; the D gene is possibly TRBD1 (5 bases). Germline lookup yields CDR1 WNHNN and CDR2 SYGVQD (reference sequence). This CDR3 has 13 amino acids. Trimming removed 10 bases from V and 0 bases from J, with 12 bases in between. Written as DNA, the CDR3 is TGCGCCACTGCGGAGGACATGAACACTGAAGCTTTCTTT. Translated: CATAEDMNTEAFF.